Below, 3 T cell receptor beta chains from the same sample are listed, as sequenced in a study of regulatory T cells in long-lasting Graves disease. Relying on iRepertoire HTBI primers and Arm-PCR of CDR3 regions, the team built TCR beta libraries. Each CDR3 protein is one row after TCRdb ran MiXCR on the multiplex PCR reads. The table has approximately 490,000 distinct CDR3 sequences, 15% to 20% seen once. Time point given: newly diagnosed GD, antithyroid drugs for less than 3 months. PBMCs were the source of the RNA used for TCR sequencing. In addition, the sample was reused for a study of T cells in Graves' hyperthyroidism and ophthalmopathy.

The sample here was peripheral blood mononuclear cells (PBMCs), taken at new diagnosis, from a patient treated with antithyroid drugs. The receptors stem from a man in his forties with Graves disease.

This clonotype has ten or more counts. The chain joins TRBV5-4 to TRBJ2-1, with TRBD2 as a possible D gene (7 bases). The germline CDR1 and CDR2 sequences are SGHNT and YYREEE (reference sequence). The CDR3 is made up of 13 amino acids. V shed 0 bases and J shed 10 bases, with 11 bases lying between them. CDR3 nucleotides: TGTGCCAGCAGCTTGGTTGGGGGGGCGGAGCAGTTCTTC. This translates into CASSLVGGAEQFF.

This clonotype appeared many times. The chain has TRBV5-4 and TRBJ1-2; possible D gene TRBD1, 5 bases. In germline, CDR1 is SGHNT, CDR2 YYREEE (reference sequence). CDR3 length equals 15 residues. V dropped 6 bases and J dropped 2 bases, with 17 bases sitting between them. CDR3 sequence: CASTRGTDKNYGYTF. The CDR3 region has the DNA TGTGCCAGCACCCGAGGGACGGATAAAAACTATGGCTACACCTTC. Using reference TRBV5-4 and TRBJ1-2 for the parts outside the CDR3, the full variable domain is ETGVTQSPTHLIKTRGQQVTLRCSSQSGHNTVSWYQQALGQGPQFIFQYYREEENGRGNFPPRFSGLQFPNYSSELNVNALELDDSALYLCASTRGTDKNYGYTFGSGTRLTVV.

Note on this clonotype: This likely traces to a read error, being one base from a far larger clone. The CDR3 does not end in the conserved phenylalanine or tryptophan, so this is likely a read error. The chain employs TRBV28 and TRBJ1-1; D perhaps matches TRBD1 (5 bases). Germline CDR1 MDHEN, CDR2 SYDVKM. V lost 6 bases and J lost 4, with 15 bases in between. The CDR3 has 14 residues. CDR3 nucleotide sequence: TGTGCCAGCAGCGAACTCGGGGGGGGCACTGAAGCTTTCCTT. Its translation is CASSELGGGTEAFL.